Presented here are 23 T cell receptor beta chains from one specimen sequenced in a study of cytomegalovirus exposure and HLA in healthy donors. 60 Vbeta and 13 Jbeta primers were used in PCR. TCRdb keeps only in-frame clones here, not all; method: immunoSEQ multiplex PCR. The table gives approximately 68,000 clones; the top ten clones make up 7.5% to 8% of it. The source material was PBMCs. The receptors shown here come from a female donor in good health and CMV-seropositive.

The chain combines TRBV7-9 with TRBJ2-5; D perhaps matches TRBD1 (5 bases). The CDR3 contains 14 residues. Trimming took off 0 bases at V and 2 bases at J, with 7 bases between the two ends. CDR1 is SEHNR, CDR2 FQNEAQ, per germline (reference sequence). The CDR3 is CASSLADNQETQYF. CDR3 nucleotides: TGTGCCAGCAGCTTAGCGGACAATCAAGAGACCCAGTACTTC.

V and J are TRBV28 and TRBJ1-2; D not certain. Trimming took off 3 bases at V and 0 bases at J, with 8 bases between the two ends. The CDR3 is 14 residues long. Germline V gene lookup returns CDR1 MDHEN and CDR2 SYDVKM. CDR3: CASSFWATNYGYTF. CDR3 in DNA: TGTGCCAGCAGTTTCTGGGCCACTAACTATGGCTACACCTTC.

The rearrangement uses TRBV6-6 and TRBJ2-1; 14 bases agree with TRBD2. The germline CDR1 and CDR2 sequences are MNHNY and SVGAGI (reference sequence). Unmatched junction bases numbered 8, after V lost 8 bases and J lost 5 bases. This CDR3 has 16 amino acids. CDR3 region: CASGRLAGGQDNEQFF. The CDR3 DNA follows: TGTGCCAGCGGGAGACTAGCGGGGGGGCAGGACAATGAGCAGTTCTTC.

The chain joins TRBV14 to TRBJ2-7; TRBD1 is a possible D gene (6 bases). The CDR3 length is 13 residues. Germline lookup yields CDR1 SGHDN and CDR2 FVKESK. V dropped 0 bases and J dropped 7 bases, with 10 bases sitting between them. The CDR3, as DNA: TGTGCCAGCAGCCAAGATCTGAGGGGGGAGCAGTACTTC. It is translated as CASSQDLRGEQYF. The whole variable domain, filled in from reference TRBV14 and TRBJ2-7, reads EAGVTQFPSHSVIEKGQTVTLRCDPISGHDNLYWYRRVMGKEIKFLLHFVKESKQDESGMPNNRFLAERTGGTYSTLKVQPAELEDSGVYFCASSQDLRGEQYFGPGTRLTVT.

This chain joins TRBV5-4 and TRBJ1-4, with D unclear. The length of the CDR3 is 14 residues. Looked up from germline, CDR1 is SGHNT and CDR2 is YYREEE (reference sequence). Between the trimmed V and J ends, which lost 3 bases and 7 bases, there was a span of 13 bases. The CDR3 here is CASSSEASSEKLFF. The DNA of the CDR3 is TGTGCCAGCAGCTCGGAGGCCTCCAGTGAAAAACTGTTTTTT.

V usage is TRBV7-2 and J usage is TRBJ1-1; D not resolved. Germline assignment: CDR1 SGHTA and CDR2 FQGNSA. The CDR3 runs to 14 residues. Trimming left V 1 base short and J 7 bases short, with 13 bases between. CDR3 DNA sequence: TGTGCCAGCAGCTTAGATGGGAGGCGACATGAAGCTTTCTTT. Protein product: CASSLDGRRHEAFF.

This chain connects TRBV10-2 to TRBJ1-1; D is undetermined. The ends were cut back, 6 bases at V and 0 bases at J, with 5 bases in the middle. The germline V gene has CDR1 WSHSY and CDR2 SAAADI. CDR3 length: 12 amino acids. Written as DNA, the CDR3 is TGCGCCAGCAGGGACTTGAACACTGAAGCTTTCTTT. Translation: CASRDLNTEAFF.

CDR3 bases: TGCGCCAGCAGCCAAGACAGCGGGGGGCGCTCCTACAATGAGCAGTTCTTC. Protein: CASSQDSGGRSYNEQFF. The chain uses TRBV4-3 and TRBJ2-1, with 9 bases identical to TRBD2. V gave up 0 bases and J gave up 0 bases; unmatched junction bases: 3. CDR3 size: 17 residues. Germline V lookup: CDR1 LGHNA, CDR2 YSLEER.

This chain joins TRBV28 and TRBJ2-7; 11 positions agree with TRBD2. J gave up 7 bases and V 1 base, and 6 bases lay outside the gene matches. The CDR3 spans 15 residues. Germline V lookup: CDR1 MDHEN, CDR2 SYDVKM. Here the CDR3 DNA reads TGTGCCAGCAGTTTATTACCTAGCGGGAGGCGGGAGCAGTACTTC. It yields the protein CASSLLPSGRREQYF.

This chain connects TRBV4-3 to TRBJ1-4; 10 bases agree with TRBD1. V was pared by 1 base and J by 8 bases, with 4 bases of the junction left unmatched. This CDR3 has 15 residues. CDR1 LGHNA and CDR2 YSLEER come from the germline V gene. The DNA of the CDR3 is TGCGCCAGCAGCCAAGGGGGACAGGGGAAAGAAAAACTGTTTTTT. This translates into CASSQGGQGKEKLFF.

The genes are TRBV25-1 and TRBJ2-7; D not resolved. Looked up from germline, CDR1 is MGHDK and CDR2 is SYGVNS. The germline V and J ends were trimmed by 3 bases and 3 bases, with 6 bases remaining between them. The CDR3 covers 12 residues. DNA for the CDR3: TGTGCCAGCAGTGACCTATTCTACGAGCAGTACTTC. Translating gives CASSDLFYEQYF.

V usage is TRBV5-6 and J usage is TRBJ1-5; perhaps TRBD1 as D (5 bases). CDR1 and CDR2 from the germline V gene are SGHDT and YYEEEE. The V end lost 5 bases, the J end lost 2 bases, and 11 bases lay between the germline ends. The CDR3 loop spans 14 amino acids. As DNA, the CDR3 is TGTGCCAGCAGTTTAGGGGTGGGCAATCAGCCCCAGCATTTT. Translation: CASSLGVGNQPQHF.

V is TRBV4-1 and J is TRBJ2-7; D possibly corresponds to TRBD2 (5 bases). This CDR3 is 14 amino acids long. The germline V gene has CDR1 MGHRA and CDR2 YSYEKL. Trimming cost V 4 bases and J 1 base, with 11 bases left between them. Written as DNA, the CDR3 is TGCGCCAGCAGCCTCCGGGAACCTTCCTACGAGCAGTACTTC. Residues: CASSLREPSYEQYF.

The chain recombines TRBV5-1 with TRBJ2-1; D is undetermined. This CDR3 has 12 amino acids. The V gene's germline CDR1 is SGHRS and CDR2 YFSETQ. Trimming removed 0 bases from V and 5 bases from J, with 3 bases in between. For the CDR3, the DNA is TGCGCCAGCAGCTTGGTCGACAATGAGCAGTTCTTC. Translated: CASSLVDNEQFF.

The chain combines TRBV6-4 with TRBJ2-7; TRBD1 is a possible D gene (6 bases). The CDR3 runs to 15 residues. Trimming removed 4 bases from V and 4 bases from J, with 17 bases in between. CDR1 MRHNA and CDR2 SNTAGT come from the germline V gene. CDR3 bases: TGTGCCAGCAGTGGCCCTATCGACAGGCCGTACGAGCAGTACTTC. Translating it yields CASSGPIDRPYEQYF.

This chain joins TRBV5-3 and TRBJ1-2, with D possibly matching TRBD1 (6 bases). TRBV5-3 belongs to the ORF category, with a function that is uncertain. The CDR3 is 12 residues long. V lost 0 bases to trimming and J lost 7 bases, with 7 bases between them. The chain's CDR3 is CARSLDRAGYTF. The DNA for the CDR3 is TGTGCCAGAAGCTTGGACAGGGCTGGCTACACCTTC.

J is TRBJ1-1 and V is TRBV2; D uncertain. Germline CDR1 reads SNHLY; CDR2 reads FYNNEI. V lost 6 bases and J lost 1, with 18 bases in between. This CDR3 is built from 16 residues. The CDR3 is CASRGREVGTNTEAFF. The CDR3 DNA follows: TGTGCCAGCAGGGGGAGGGAGGTGGGAACGAACACTGAAGCTTTCTTT.

This rearrangement joins TRBV4-3 to TRBJ2-5, with 9 bases fitting TRBD1. The CDR3 contains 14 residues. V gave up 3 bases and J gave up 11 bases; unmatched junction bases: 10. Per germline, CDR1 LGHNA and CDR2 YSLEER. DNA for the CDR3: TGCGCCAGCAGCCAGGGACAGGGAGAATGGGAGCAGTACTTC. Translated, it gives CASSQGQGEWEQYF.

The chain uses TRBV30 and TRBJ1-2, with TRBD1 matching over 8 bases. V lost 0 bases, J lost 6 bases, and 0 bases stayed unmatched. The germline gives CDR1 GTSNPN, CDR2 SVGIG (reference sequence). This CDR3 comprises 12 residues. The CDR3 nucleotides are TGTGCCTGGAGTGTACAGGGGGATGGCTACACCTTC. Translated: CAWSVQGDGYTF.

The CDR3 is CASSVQDSNQPQHF. The CDR3, as DNA: TGTGCCAGCAGTGTACAGGATAGCAATCAGCCCCAGCATTTT. The V call is TRBV6-1, the J call TRBJ1-5, with D perhaps matching TRBD1 (5 bases). Germline assignment: CDR1 MNHNS and CDR2 SASEGT. V was pared by 4 bases and J by 0 bases, with 7 bases between. The CDR3 is made up of 14 amino acids.

Remarks on this clone: A read error may produce the germline difference seen at one junction end. The CDR3 DNA follows: TGTGCCAGTAGCATAGAGGGACAGGAGTACTTCTCAGGAAACACCATATATTTT. Protein sequence: CASSIEGQEYFSGNTIYF. J is TRBJ1-3 and V is TRBV19; 8 nucleotides line up with TRBD1. Germline lookup yields CDR1 LNHDA and CDR2 SQIVND (reference sequence). This CDR3 contains 18 residues.

V gene TRBV11-2 combines with J gene TRBJ2-3; the D gene is possibly TRBD2 (5 bases). In germline, CDR1 is SGHAT, CDR2 FQNNGV. CDR3 length: 15 amino acids. Trimming took 1 base from V and 6 from J, leaving 14 bases between them. CDR3 loop: CASSLVRAPGDTQYF. For the CDR3, the DNA is TGTGCCAGCAGCTTAGTGCGGGCGCCGGGTGATACGCAGTATTTT.

V usage is TRBV14 and J usage is TRBJ2-7; D perhaps matches TRBD1 (6 bases). V lost 1 base and J lost 0, with 10 bases in between. This CDR3 is 15 amino acids long. Germline V gene lookup returns CDR1 SGHDN and CDR2 FVKESK. CDR3 DNA: TGTGCCAGCAGCCAAGGTGGGGGCCTCTCCTACGAGCAGTACTTC. Translated: CASSQGGGLSYEQYF. The variable domain in full, completed from reference TRBV14 and TRBJ2-7, reads EAGVTQFPSHSVIEKGQTVTLRCDPISGHDNLYWYRRVMGKEIKFLLHFVKESKQDESGMPNNRFLAERTGGTYSTLKVQPAELEDSGVYFCASSQGGGLSYEQYFGPGTRLTVT.